This TCR beta chain appears in the sequencing data of a study of cytomegalovirus exposure and HLA in healthy donors. Sequencing used immunoSEQ multiplex PCR; TCRdb keeps in-frame clones, though not all of them. The data hold over 120,000 clones, with about 95% observed a single time. Study-wide findings and caveats: Cytomegalovirus-associated TCR beta chains were listed, numbering 164. TCR clusters originating in the first cohort tended to co-occur in the 110 or so validation repertoires, according to a later analysis.

On this clone: The antigen is not known.

Germline V gene sequence: CDR1 LGHNA, CDR2 YNFKEQ. Trimming took 1 base from V and 2 from J, leaving 9 bases between them. The length of the CDR3 is 14 residues. Specimen: PBMCs. The V call is TRBV4-2, the J call TRBJ2-7, with D perhaps TRBD1 (5 bases). The sequence derives from a man aged 18 to 30 in good health and CMV-seropositive. The CDR3 loop is CASSQGGGPYEQYF. The CDR3 nucleotides are TGTGCCAGCAGCCAAGGGGGCGGCCCCTACGAGCAGTACTTC.